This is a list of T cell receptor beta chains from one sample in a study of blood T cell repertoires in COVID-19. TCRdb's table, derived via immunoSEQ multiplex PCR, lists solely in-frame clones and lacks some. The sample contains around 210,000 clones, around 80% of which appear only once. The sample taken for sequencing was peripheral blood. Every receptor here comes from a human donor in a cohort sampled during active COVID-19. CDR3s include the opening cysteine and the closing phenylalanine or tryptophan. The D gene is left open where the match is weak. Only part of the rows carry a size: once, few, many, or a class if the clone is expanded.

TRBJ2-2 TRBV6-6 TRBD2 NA TGTGCCAGCAGTTTTCGACTAGCGGCTACCGGGGAGCTGTTTTTT CASSFRLAATGELFF
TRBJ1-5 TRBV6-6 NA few TGTGCCAGCAGGTTCTATAGCAATCAGCCCCAGCATTTT CASRFYSNQPQHF
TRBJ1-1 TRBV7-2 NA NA TGTGCCAGCAGCTTAAATCCAGGAAGGAACACTGAAGCTTTCTTT CASSLNPGRNTEAFF
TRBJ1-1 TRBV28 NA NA TGTGCCAGCAGTTGGCGGAGAGTCATGAACACTGAAGCTTTCTTT CASSWRRVMNTEAFF
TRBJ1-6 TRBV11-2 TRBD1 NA TGTGCCAGCAGCTCGGGGTGGAACAGGGGGCTCGGTTCACCCCTCCACTTT CASSSGWNRGLGSPLHF
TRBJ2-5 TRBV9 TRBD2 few TGTGCCAGCAGCGTAGGCGTAGCGGGAGGGCCGGAGACCCAGTACTTC CASSVGVAGGPETQYF
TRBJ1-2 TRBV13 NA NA TGTGCCAGCAGCTTGGGCACCTATGGCTACACCTTC CASSLGTYGYTF
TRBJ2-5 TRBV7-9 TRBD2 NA TGTGCCAGCAGCCGGACTAGCAAAGTGCAAGAGACCCAGTACTTC CASSRTSKVQETQYF
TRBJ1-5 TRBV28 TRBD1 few TGTGCCAGCAGTTTCCTACCTTCGACAGGGGGCAATCAGCCCCAGCATTTT CASSFLPSTGGNQPQHF
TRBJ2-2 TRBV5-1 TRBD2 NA TGCGCCAGCAGCTCCATAGCGGGAGGGACCGGGGAGCTGTTTTTT CASSSIAGGTGELFF
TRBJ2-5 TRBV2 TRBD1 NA TGTGCCAGCAGTGGCCCCACAGGGGGGCTAGGGACCCAGTACTTC CASSGPTGGLGTQYF
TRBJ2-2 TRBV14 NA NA TGTGCCAGCAGCCAGAGATACACCGGGGAGCTGTTTTTT CASSQRYTGELFF
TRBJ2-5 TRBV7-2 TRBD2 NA TGTGCCACCTCTAGTAGGACTAGCGATCAAGAGACCCAGTACTTC CATSSRTSDQETQYF
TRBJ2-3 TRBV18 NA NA TGTGCCAGCTCACGCGGGACTAGCACAGATACGCAGTATTTT CASSRGTSTDTQYF
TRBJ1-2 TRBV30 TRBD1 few TGTGCCTGGAGGGGAACGGGACAGAACTTC CAWRGTGQNF
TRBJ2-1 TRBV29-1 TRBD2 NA TGCAGCGTTACAAAACTAGCGGGAGTGTTCAATGAGCAGTTCTTC CSVTKLAGVFNEQFF
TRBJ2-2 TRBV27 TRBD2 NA TGTGCCAGCAGTTTCAAGCTAGCGGGAGTCAAGACCGGGGAGCTGTTTTTT CASSFKLAGVKTGELFF
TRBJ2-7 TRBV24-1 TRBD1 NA TGTGCCACCAGTGACGGACAGGGATTAAACGAGCAGTACTTC CATSDGQGLNEQYF
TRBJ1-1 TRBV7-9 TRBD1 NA TGTGCCAGCAGCACGGGACAGCTTAACACTGAAGCTTTCTTT CASSTGQLNTEAFF
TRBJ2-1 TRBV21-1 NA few TGTGCCAGCAGAATTCCCGGGACACTACCCTACAATGAGCAGTTCTTC CASRIPGTLPYNEQFF
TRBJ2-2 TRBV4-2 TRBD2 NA TGTGCCAGCAGCCAAGGACTAGCAGGGCTCCCGGGGGAGCTGTTTTTT CASSQGLAGLPGELFF
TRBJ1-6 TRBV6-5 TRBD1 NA TGTGCCAGCAGCGGGGACAGGCCCTATAATTCACCCCTCCACTTT CASSGDRPYNSPLHF
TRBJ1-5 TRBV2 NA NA TGTGCCAGCAGAGGAGGTGGGCGGAACAATCAGCCCCAGCATTTT CASRGGGRNNQPQHF
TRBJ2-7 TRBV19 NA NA TGTGCCAGTAGTATTGGGGCAGGGCCATACGAGCAGTACTTC CASSIGAGPYEQYF
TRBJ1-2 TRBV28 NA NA TGTGCCAGCAGTATGAGGCGGCAGGGATGGGGCTACACCTTC CASSMRRQGWGYTF
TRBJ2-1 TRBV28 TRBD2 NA TGTGCCAGCAGTCCGAGGGGGACTAGGAACTACAATGAGCAGTTCTTC CASSPRGTRNYNEQFF